This TCR beta chain appears in the sequencing data of a study of cytomegalovirus exposure and HLA in healthy donors. Regarding the study as a whole: A later analysis found most CMV-associated TCR beta chains apparently HLA-restricted.

The PCR was carried out with 60 Vbeta primers and 13 Jbeta primers. This table comes from immunoSEQ multiplex PCR, and its TCRdb copy is limited to in-frame clones, with some not included. The sample lists about 110,000 clones, 71% seen once, with 2.5% to 3.5% in the top ten. Concerning this clone itself: Its antigen is unknown.

Trimming cost V 2 bases and J 6 bases, with 15 bases left between them. The CDR3 length is 14 residues. Germline V CDR1 and CDR2: SGHKS, YYEKEE (reference sequence). The rearrangement links TRBV5-5 to TRBJ2-7; D is possibly TRBD2 (5 bases). Sequencing input: PBMCs. The TCR sequence derives from a female donor in good health and CMV-seronegative. The CDR3 protein is CASSFKGGYFEQYF. Written as DNA, the CDR3 is TGTGCCAGCAGCTTTAAGGGCGGGTACTTCGAGCAGTACTTC.